The entry below gives a single T cell receptor (beta chain) sequence along with its context. Its antigen remains unknown. This sample includes further DNA sequences coding for the same CDR3. The sequencing template was cDNA reverse transcribed from extracted RNA. Profiling relied on immunoSEQ multiplex PCR, and the TCRdb table lists in-frame clones only, not all of them. The table has more than 110,000 clones, less than 70% seen once. The data are from a study of CD8+ T cells in alopecia areata. Study information: Treated patients swallowed 5 to 10 mg of oral tofacitinib twice daily.

This CDR3 spans 14 amino acids. The V end lost 0 bases, the J end lost 0 bases, and 7 bases lay between the germline ends. Germline V lookup: CDR1 SGHRS, CDR2 YFSETQ. Stated treatment: oral pan-JAK inhibitor, 5-10 mg twice daily. Study results and caveats: Greater clonality was observed in lesional scalp samples, especially alopecia totalis/universalis, versus normal scalp. Against the mouse data, patients shared TCRs less clearly, possibly for HLA reasons.

This material consisted of CD8+ T cells sorted from blood, taken at week 4, from a patient treated with tofacitinib. The chain couples TRBV5-1 to TRBJ2-7; tentative D call: TRBD2 (5 bases). This receptor was identified in a human donor with alopecia areata. The DNA for the CDR3 is TGCGCCAGCAGCTTGGTAGGGAGCTCCTACGAGCAGTACTTC. Residues: CASSLVGSSYEQYF. Together with reference TRBV5-1 and TRBJ2-7, the CDR3 gives the full variable domain: KAGVTQTPRYLIKTRGQQVTLSCSPISGHRSVSWYQQTPGQGLQFLFEYFSETQRNKGNFPGRFSGRQFSNSRSEMNVSTLELGDSALYLCASSLVGSSYEQYFGPGTRLTVT.